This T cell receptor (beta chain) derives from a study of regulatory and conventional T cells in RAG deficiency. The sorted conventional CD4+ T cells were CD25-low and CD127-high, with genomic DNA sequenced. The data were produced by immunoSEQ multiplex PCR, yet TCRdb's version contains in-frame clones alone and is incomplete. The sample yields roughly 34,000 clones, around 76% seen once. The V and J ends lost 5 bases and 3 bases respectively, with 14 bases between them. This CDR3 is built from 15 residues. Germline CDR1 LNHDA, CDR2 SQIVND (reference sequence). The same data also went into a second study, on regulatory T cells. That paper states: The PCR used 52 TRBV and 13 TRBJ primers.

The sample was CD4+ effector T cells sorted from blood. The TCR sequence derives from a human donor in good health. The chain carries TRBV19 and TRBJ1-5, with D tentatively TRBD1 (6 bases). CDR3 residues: CASSPETGHNQPQHF. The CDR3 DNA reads TGTGCCAGTAGTCCGGAGACGGGACACAATCAGCCCCAGCATTTT.